These 22 T cell receptor beta chains were sequenced from one sample in a study of CD8+ T cells in alopecia areata. Once RNA had been extracted, it was reverse transcribed into cDNA to act as the sequencing template. Profiling relied on immunoSEQ multiplex PCR, and the TCRdb table lists in-frame clones only, not all of them. In the table there are about 150,000 clones, about three fifths of which are singletons. This specimen consisted of CD4+ T cells sorted from blood, obtained at week 0. The receptors come from a human donor with alopecia areata.

The chain has TRBV25-1 and TRBJ1-5; no definite D call. This CDR3 is 16 amino acids long. Germline V gene sequence: CDR1 MGHDK, CDR2 SYGVNS. Trimming shortened V by 8 bases and J by 6 bases, and 23 bases separated the two germline ends. This CDR3 reads CASPNAPGVASQPQHF. The CDR3 DNA reads as TGTGCCAGCCCTAATGCCCCCGGCGTTGCTAGTCAGCCCCAGCATTTT.

The rearrangement joins TRBV25-1 to TRBJ2-1, with 7 bases fitting TRBD1. Per the germline V gene, CDR1 is MGHDK and CDR2 is SYGVNS. V was clipped by 10 bases and J by 7 bases; unmatched bases: 7. The CDR3 covers 12 residues. DNA of the CDR3: TGTGCCAACGAGGGGGCCGGGAATGAGCAGTTCTTC. This codes for CANEGAGNEQFF.

This sequence joins TRBV6-5 and TRBJ1-5; D remains ambiguous. Germline V lookup: CDR1 MNHEY, CDR2 SVGAGI. The V end was cut by 5 bases, the J end by 1 base, with 9 bases between. The CDR3 covers 14 residues. CDR3 nucleotides: TGTGCCAGCAGTCGAGATGGGAGCAATCAGCCCCAGCATTTT. Amino acids: CASSRDGSNQPQHF.

V gene TRBV25-1 combines with J gene TRBJ2-7; the D is unclear. This CDR3 contains 11 residues. V lost 7 bases and J 6 bases, leaving 10 bases between the germline ends. Germline values: CDR1 MGHDK, CDR2 SYGVNS. CDR3 sequence: CASMQSAEQYF. CDR3 coding DNA: TGTGCCAGCATGCAGTCTGCCGAGCAGTACTTC.

The rearrangement uses TRBV7-2 and TRBJ2-3; 8 bases agree with TRBD2. The length of the CDR3 is 18 residues. V gave up 1 base and J gave up 1 base; unmatched junction bases: 10. Germline V CDR1 and CDR2: SGHTA, FQGNSA. This chain's CDR3 is CASSLGLAGSLGTDTQYF. The DNA for the CDR3 is TGTGCCAGCAGCTTAGGGCTAGCGGGTTCCCTGGGCACAGATACGCAGTATTTT. The variable domain in full, with the rest retrieved from reference TRBV7-2 and TRBJ2-3, is GAGVSQSPSNKVTEKGKDVELRCDPISGHTALYWYRQSLGQGLEFLIYFQGNSAPDKSGLPSDRFSAERTGGSVSTLTIQRTQQEDSAVYLCASSLGLAGSLGTDTQYFGPGTRLTVL.

The chain is built from TRBV18 and TRBJ2-7; tentatively, D is TRBD1 (5 bases). The germline V gene encodes CDR1 KGHSH and CDR2 LQKENI. Trimming removed 0 bases from V and 2 bases from J, with 14 bases in between. This CDR3 has 16 residues. As DNA, the CDR3 is TGTGCCAGCTCACCACCGGCTACCAGGGCTCCCTACGAGCAGTACTTC. Protein product: CASSPPATRAPYEQYF.

The CDR3 nucleotides are TGTGCCAGCAGTATTGTTGGGACAGGCCAAGAGACCCAGTACTTC. It specifies CASSIVGTGQETQYF. The J gene is TRBJ2-5, the V gene TRBV2, with 8 bases matching TRBD1. Losses at the gene ends were 5 bases for V and 1 base for J; bases not matched to a gene: 6. CDR3 length equals 15 residues. Germline assignment: CDR1 SNHLY and CDR2 FYNNEI.

Here the CDR3 DNA reads TGTGCCAGCAGTCCACAGGGGTCGGATGGCTACACCTTC. It is translated as CASSPQGSDGYTF. The chain is built from TRBV6-5 and TRBJ1-2; 7 bases agree with TRBD1. CDR1 MNHEY and CDR2 SVGAGI come from the germline V gene. J gave up 6 bases and V 5 bases, and 6 bases lay outside the gene matches. The CDR3 has 13 residues.

This clone has more than one count but fewer than ten. CDR3 nucleotide sequence: TGTGCCAGCAGCTCGGACAGGGCCACAACTCCCCTCTACATTCAGTACTTC. It specifies CASSSDRATTPLYIQYF. The chain links TRBV7-2 to TRBJ2-4; 8 nucleotides match TRBD1. This CDR3 comprises 17 residues. Germline loops: CDR1 SGHTA, CDR2 FQGNSA. The junction had 16 bases not matched to a gene; V was cut back by 4 bases and J by 8 bases.

The CDR3 DNA reads TGCACCAGCAGCCACAGGGGGCCCAATCAGCCCCAGCATTTT. Encoded protein: CTSSHRGPNQPQHF. The rearrangement joins TRBV1 to TRBJ1-5; TRBD1 reflects the table's D call only, with no check against the DNA. TRBV1 is a listed pseudogene. This CDR3 is 14 amino acids long.

V usage is TRBV7-9 and J usage is TRBJ1-2; D ambiguous. Trimming cost V 0 bases and J 4 bases, with 9 bases left between them. The germline V gene has CDR1 SEHNR and CDR2 FQNEAQ (reference sequence). CDR3 size: 14 residues. CDR3 sequence: CASSLAGGSYGYTF. In nucleotides, the CDR3 is TGTGCCAGCAGCTTAGCAGGCGGGAGCTATGGCTACACCTTC.

The CDR3 DNA reads as TGTGCCACACTTAAGACAGGGGCTCTTGGAGAAAAACTGTTTTTT. This sequence encodes CATLKTGALGEKLFF. The chain links TRBV27 to TRBJ1-4; TRBD1 agrees at 8 bases. In germline, CDR1 is MNHEY, CDR2 SMNVEV (reference sequence). With V trimmed by 10 bases and J by 8 bases, 15 bases remained unmatched. CDR3 length: 15 amino acids. Variable domain in full (rest from reference TRBV27 and TRBJ1-4): EAQVTQNPRYLITVTGKKLTVTCSQNMNHEYMSWYRQDPGLGLRQIYYSMNVEVTDKGDVPEGYKVSRKEKRNFPLILESPSPNQTSLYFCATLKTGALGEKLFFGSGTQLSVL.

The genes are TRBV2 and TRBJ2-5; 8 nucleotides match TRBD2. After removal of 8 bases from V and 0 bases from J, the junction contained 11 bases not matched to a gene. This CDR3 comprises 16 residues. Germline V gene sequence: CDR1 SNHLY, CDR2 FYNNEI. CDR3 protein: CASSRTVAGNQETQYF. The CDR3 DNA follows: TGTGCCAGCTCCCGAACGGTAGCGGGGAACCAAGAGACCCAGTACTTC.

This chain links TRBV29-1 with TRBJ2-7, with D possibly TRBD1 on 6 matching bases. CDR1 and CDR2 (germline): SQVTM, ANQGSEA. The CDR3 totals 12 residues. V was pared by 5 bases and J by 0 bases, with 8 bases between. The CDR3 DNA is TGCAGCGTTCGGGACAACTCCTACGAGCAGTACTTC. Translation gives CSVRDNSYEQYF.

The V and J genes are TRBV2 and TRBJ1-5, with TRBD1 as a possible D gene (6 bases). The germline V gene encodes CDR1 SNHLY and CDR2 FYNNEI. The V end was cut by 5 bases, the J end by 3 bases, with 11 bases between. CDR3 length: 14 residues. CDR3: CASSLQGFNQPQHF. The CDR3 DNA follows: TGTGCCAGCAGTCTCCAGGGGTTCAATCAGCCCCAGCATTTT.

The chain recombines TRBV5-1 with TRBJ2-1; D perhaps matches TRBD2 (6 bases). This CDR3 comprises 16 residues. V was cut by 1 base and J by 5 bases, with 16 bases left in between. Germline CDR1 and CDR2: SGHRS and YFSETQ. The CDR3 is CASSLNAGWGDNEQFF. The CDR3 DNA sequence: TGCGCCAGCAGCTTGAACGCCGGCTGGGGGGACAATGAGCAGTTCTTC.

This chain joins TRBV6-5 and TRBJ1-2; D is uncertain. This CDR3 spans 15 amino acids. The germline CDR1 and CDR2 sequences are MNHEY and SVGAGI. The V end was cut by 2 bases, the J end by 4 bases, with 14 bases between. In nucleotides, the CDR3 is TGTGCCAGCAGTTACACCGATGTTAGTGTCTATGGCTACACCTTC. Its translation: CASSYTDVSVYGYTF.

The genes are TRBV11-2 and TRBJ2-3, with D uncertain. CDR3 size: 13 residues. The V and J ends lost 1 base and 2 bases respectively, with 4 bases between them. Germline V lookup: CDR1 SGHAT, CDR2 FQNNGV. The CDR3 spells CASSLAVTDTQYF. CDR3 bases: TGTGCCAGCAGCTTAGCAGTCACAGATACGCAGTATTTT.

The chain carries TRBV2 and TRBJ2-2, with D maybe TRBD1 (6 bases). The CDR3 covers 16 residues. CDR1 SNHLY and CDR2 FYNNEI come from the germline V gene. V was cut by 3 bases and J by 0 bases, with 11 bases left in between. CDR3 amino acids: CASSDKGHSNTGELFF. The CDR3 nucleotides read TGTGCCAGCAGTGACAAGGGACACTCGAACACCGGGGAGCTGTTTTTT.

This chain links TRBV30 with TRBJ2-2; D is uncertain. CDR3 length: 14 residues. CDR1 and CDR2 (germline): GTSNPN, SVGIG (reference sequence). V was pared by 3 bases and J by 6 bases, with 14 bases between. The CDR3, as DNA: TGTGCCTGGAGAGATGATTGGGTGGCCGGGGAGCTGTTTTTT. Residues: CAWRDDWVAGELFF. Complete variable domain (other parts from reference TRBV30 and TRBJ2-2): SQTIHQWPATLVQPVGSPLSLECTVEGTSNPNLYWYRQAAGRGLQLLFYSVGIGQISSEVPQNLSASRPQDRQFILSSKKLLLSDSGFYLCAWRDDWVAGELFFGEGSRLTVL.

Only a few counts were recorded for this clone. The genes are TRBV29-1 and TRBJ2-5; 9 bases fit TRBD1. CDR1 and CDR2 (germline): SQVTM, ANQGSEA. This CDR3 has 11 amino acids. The V and J ends lost 7 bases and 5 bases, in that order; junction bases with no gene match: 2. The CDR3 nucleotides read TGCAGCGCTACAGGGGGCGAGACCCAGTACTTC. The encoded protein is CSATGGETQYF.

The chain recombines TRBV10-3 with TRBJ2-1, with 8 bases that match TRBD1. V shed 4 bases, J shed 6 bases, and the junction held 8 bases outside the gene matches. This CDR3 has 15 residues. Germline V gene sequence: CDR1 ENHRY, CDR2 SYGVKD. CDR3 residues: CAISAQQGVGNEQFF. The CDR3 DNA sequence: TGTGCCATCAGTGCCCAACAGGGGGTAGGCAATGAGCAGTTCTTC.